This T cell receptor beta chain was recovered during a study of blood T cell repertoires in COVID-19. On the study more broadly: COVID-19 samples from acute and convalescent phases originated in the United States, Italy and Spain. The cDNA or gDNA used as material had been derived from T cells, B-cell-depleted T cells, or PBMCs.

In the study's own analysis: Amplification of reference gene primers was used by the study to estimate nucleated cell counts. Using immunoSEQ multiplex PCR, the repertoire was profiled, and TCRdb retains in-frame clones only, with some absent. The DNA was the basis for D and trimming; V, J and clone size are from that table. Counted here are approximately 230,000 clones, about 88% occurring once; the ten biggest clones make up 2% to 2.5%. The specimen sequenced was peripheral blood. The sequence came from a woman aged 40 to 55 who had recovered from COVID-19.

The CDR3 spells CASSPRGTPYNEQFF. As DNA, the CDR3 is TGTGCCAGCAGCCCACGGGGGACCCCCTACAATGAGCAGTTCTTC. V is TRBV11-3 and J is TRBJ2-1; possibly TRBD2 for D (6 bases). Germline V gene sequence: CDR1 SGHNT, CDR2 YENEEA. This CDR3 region has 15 residues. The ends were cut back, 5 bases at V and 2 bases at J, with 13 bases in the middle. The complete variable domain, with remaining parts taken from reference TRBV11-3 and TRBJ2-1, reads EAGVVQSPRYKIIEKKQPVAFWCNPISGHNTLYWYLQNLGQGPELLIRYENEEAVDDSQLPKDRFSAERLKGVDSTLKIQPAELGDSAVYLCASSPRGTPYNEQFFGPGTRLTVL.